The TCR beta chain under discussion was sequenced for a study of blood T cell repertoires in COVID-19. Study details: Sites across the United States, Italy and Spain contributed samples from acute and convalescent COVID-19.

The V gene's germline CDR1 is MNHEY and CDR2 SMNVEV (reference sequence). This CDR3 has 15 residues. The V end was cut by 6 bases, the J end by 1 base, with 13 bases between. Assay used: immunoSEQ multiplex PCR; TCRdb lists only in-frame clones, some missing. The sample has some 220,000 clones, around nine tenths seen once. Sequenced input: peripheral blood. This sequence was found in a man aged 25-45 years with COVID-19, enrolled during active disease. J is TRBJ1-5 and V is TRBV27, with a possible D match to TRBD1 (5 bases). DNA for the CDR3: TGTGCCAGCAGCCCATTTGCAGGGAGCAATCAGCCCCAGCATTTT. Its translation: CASSPFAGSNQPQHF.